The 23 T cell receptor beta chains in this list originate from one sample, sequenced in a study of blood T cell repertoires in COVID-19. The data were produced by immunoSEQ multiplex PCR, yet TCRdb's version contains in-frame clones alone and is incomplete. The sample includes hundreds of thousands of clones, more than 70% of them seen just once. The sample was peripheral blood. The receptors here all came from a woman in her twenties or thirties with COVID-19, enrolled during active disease.

The rearrangement links TRBV11-2 to TRBJ2-3, with a tentative D call TRBD1 (5 bases). Germline V gives CDR1 SGHAT, CDR2 FQNNGV. V lost 4 bases, J lost 6 bases, and 8 bases lay in between. This CDR3 comprises 12 residues. CDR3: CASSWGWDTQYF. In nucleotides, the CDR3 is TGTGCCAGCAGCTGGGGCTGGGATACGCAGTATTTT.

About this clone: An end of the junction differs from the germline gene, which may be a read error. This chain connects TRBV7-7 to TRBJ2-5; 7 bases are shared with TRBD1. The CDR3 consists of 13 residues. Germline CDR1 SSHAT, CDR2 FNYEAQ (reference sequence). The CDR3, as DNA: TGTGCTAGCAGCGTAGGGGGCGCAGAGACCCAGTACTTC. Its protein product is CASSVGGAETQYF. Drawing the rest from reference TRBV7-7 and TRBJ2-5, the complete variable domain is GAGVSQSPRYKVTKRGQDVTLRCDPISSHATLYWYQQALGQGPEFLTYFNYEAQPDKSGLPSDRFSAERPEGSISTLTIQRTEQRDSAMYRCASSVGGAETQYFGPGTRLLVL.

The CDR3 bases are TGTGCCAGTAGTATCTCTGGGCAGGGGTCGGCTTTCTTT. It yields the protein CASSISGQGSAFF. The chain is built from TRBV19 and TRBJ1-1, with TRBD1 as a possible D gene (6 bases). The CDR3 consists of 13 residues. Deletions cut 3 bases from V and 11 bases from J, with 16 bases between. CDR1 and CDR2 (germline): LNHDA, SQIVND (reference sequence).

V gene TRBV6-6 combines with J gene TRBJ2-5; 8 bases fit TRBD2. This CDR3 is 17 amino acids long. V shed 5 bases and J 1 base; nucleotides not matched to a gene: 12. Germline lookup yields CDR1 MNHNY and CDR2 SVGAGI (reference sequence). CDR3 loop: CASSPRPWLAGQETQYF. CDR3 coding DNA: TGTGCCAGCAGTCCCCGCCCCTGGCTAGCGGGCCAAGAGACCCAGTACTTC.

V and J are TRBV27 and TRBJ2-7, with 7 bases lining up with TRBD1. The V gene end was trimmed by 4 bases and the J gene end by 3 bases; junction bases not matched to a gene: 6. The CDR3 is 14 residues long. Germline-derived CDR1 and CDR2 are MNHEY and SMNVEV (reference sequence). CDR3 sequence: CASSSWDSFYEQYF. The DNA for the CDR3 is TGTGCCAGCAGTTCCTGGGACAGCTTCTACGAGCAGTACTTC.

The rearrangement uses TRBV4-1 and TRBJ2-6; D might be TRBD2 (6 bases). Germline assignment: CDR1 MGHRA and CDR2 YSYEKL. Between the trimmed V and J ends, which lost 5 bases and 0 bases, there was a span of 14 bases. This CDR3 region has 17 residues. The CDR3 here is CASSSGTGSSGANVLTF. The DNA of the CDR3 is TGCGCCAGCAGCTCCGGGACTGGAAGCTCTGGGGCCAACGTCCTGACTTTC.

This chain links TRBV10-1 with TRBJ1-1, with a tentative D call TRBD1 (6 bases). V shed 3 bases and J shed 4 bases, with 12 bases lying between them. This CDR3 comprises 14 residues. Germline CDR1 is WNHNN and CDR2 is SYGVQD (reference sequence). This CDR3 reads CASSDYGQSTEAFF. CDR3 nucleotides: TGCGCCAGCAGTGACTACGGACAGTCCACTGAAGCTTTCTTT.

This chain uses TRBV30 with TRBJ1-6; D is ambiguous. The CDR3 is made up of 11 amino acids. V lost 1 base and J 10 bases, leaving 5 bases between the germline ends. The germline V gene encodes CDR1 GTSNPN and CDR2 SVGIG (reference sequence). CDR3 DNA sequence: TGTGCCTGGAGTGATCGGTCACCCCTCCACTTT. It is translated as CAWSDRSPLHF.

The chain couples TRBV7-6 to TRBJ2-3; D possibly corresponds to TRBD1 (5 bases). The CDR3 is made up of 15 amino acids. V dropped 5 bases and J dropped 1 base, with 13 bases sitting between them. CDR1 is SGHVS and CDR2 is FNYEAQ in the germline V gene. As DNA, the CDR3 is TGTGCCAGCAGCCCCAGGACATCACGCACAGATACGCAGTATTTT. It is translated as CASSPRTSRTDTQYF.

The rearrangement joins TRBV7-2 to TRBJ1-3, with 8 bases that match TRBD1. This CDR3 is built from 15 residues. Germline CDR1 SGHTA, CDR2 FQGNSA. V shed 5 bases and J 0 bases; nucleotides not matched to a gene: 3. As DNA, the CDR3 is TGTGCCAGCAGCCGGACAGGGAGCTCTGGAAACACCATATATTTT. Its translation is CASSRTGSSGNTIYF.

The chain is built from TRBV9 and TRBJ2-2; tentatively, D is TRBD1 (5 bases). Germline V gene data show CDR1 as SGDLS and CDR2 as YYNGEE. CDR3 length: 15 residues. V lost 3 bases and J 4 bases, leaving 13 bases between the germline ends. CDR3 loop: CASSGFDSLTGELFF. The DNA of the CDR3 is TGTGCCAGCAGCGGATTTGACAGTCTCACCGGGGAGCTGTTTTTT.

The J gene is TRBJ2-4, the V gene TRBV21-1; no check of the table's D call, TRBD2, against the DNA was made. TRBV21-1 represents a pseudogene. The CDR3 runs 15 residues. The CDR3 region is CASSMRPATKNIQYF. The DNA for the CDR3 is TGTGCCAGCAGCATGCGGCCAGCTACCAAAAACATTCAGTACTTC.

This clone was seen only a few times. The rearrangement links TRBV7-2 to TRBJ2-3; 9 bases match TRBD2. Per the germline V gene, CDR1 is SGHTA and CDR2 is FQGNSA. The V gene end was trimmed by 3 bases and the J gene end by 9 bases; junction bases not matched to a gene: 19. The CDR3 runs to 18 residues. Written as DNA, the CDR3 is TGTGCCAGCAGCTTGACCAGCGGGGGGTCGCCGGAGTATGGAACGCAGTATTTT. Encoded protein: CASSLTSGGSPEYGTQYF.

V usage is TRBV4-1 and J usage is TRBJ2-1; 8 bases are a match to TRBD2. The CDR3 is 16 amino acids. Germline V lookup: CDR1 MGHRA, CDR2 YSYEKL. V trimming: 1 base; J trimming: 2 bases; junction bases outside the gene matches: 4. DNA of the CDR3: TGCGCCAGCAGCCAAGGGTTAGCGGGGACCTACAATGAGCAGTTCTTC. Its translation: CASSQGLAGTYNEQFF.

The rearrangement joins TRBV5-1 to TRBJ1-2, with no clear D. Deletions cut 0 bases from V and 4 bases from J, with 10 bases between. The CDR3 has 14 amino acids. CDR1 is SGHRS, CDR2 YFSETQ, per germline. CDR3 nucleotide sequence: TGCGCCAGCAGCTTGGGTGTCTCCCCCTATGGCTACACCTTC. Protein: CASSLGVSPYGYTF.

In nucleotides, the CDR3 is TGCGCCAGCAGCTATGCGGGGGCCAACGTCCTGACTTTC. Protein: CASSYAGANVLTF. The chain is built from TRBV5-1 and TRBJ2-6; D not certain. Germline V gene sequence: CDR1 SGHRS, CDR2 YFSETQ. The CDR3 spans 13 residues. V was pared by 3 bases and J by 4 bases, with 5 bases between. Using reference TRBV5-1 and TRBJ2-6 for the parts outside the CDR3, the full variable domain is KAGVTQTPRYLIKTRGQQVTLSCSPISGHRSVSWYQQTPGQGLQFLFEYFSETQRNKGNFPGRFSGRQFSNSRSEMNVSTLELGDSALYLCASSYAGANVLTFGAGSRLTVL.

This clone was observed a few times. The chain employs TRBV29-1 and TRBJ2-7, with 7 bases aligning to TRBD2. Germline trimming cut 7 bases from V and 0 bases from J; bases unmatched to any gene: 9. The CDR3 is 14 residues long. Germline V gene sequence: CDR1 SQVTM, CDR2 ANQGSEA. The CDR3 loop reads CSDLGRVGSYEQYV. CDR3 sequence (DNA): TGCAGCGACCTGGGGAGGGTAGGCTCCTACGAGCAGTACGTC.

V usage is TRBV5-4 and J usage is TRBJ1-2; D call uncertain. The germline V gene encodes CDR1 SGHNT and CDR2 YYREEE (reference sequence). This CDR3 is built from 15 residues. V shed 0 bases and J shed 7 bases, with 16 bases lying between them. CDR3 loop: CASSLEVGAGSGYTF. DNA for the CDR3: TGTGCCAGCAGCTTGGAGGTAGGAGCGGGGTCTGGCTACACCTTC.

The chain combines TRBV5-4 with TRBJ2-2; unclear D gene. V lost 0 bases, J lost 3 bases, and 12 bases lay in between. This CDR3 spans 16 amino acids. In germline, CDR1 is SGHNT, CDR2 YYREEE (reference sequence). The CDR3 protein is CASSLAGSWDTGELFF. The CDR3 DNA is TGTGCCAGCAGCTTGGCGGGTAGTTGGGACACCGGGGAGCTGTTTTTT.

The chain employs TRBV15 and TRBJ2-3, with 13 nucleotides matching TRBD2. V dropped 4 bases and J dropped 8; count of bases not matched to a gene: 15. Germline lookup yields CDR1 LNHNV and CDR2 YYDKDF (reference sequence). The CDR3 length is 18 residues. In DNA form, the CDR3 reads TGTGCCACCAGCAACAGCAGGGCCTCGGGACTAGCGGGGATTACGCAGTATTTT. It specifies CATSNSRASGLAGITQYF.

This chain links TRBV7-9 with TRBJ1-2; 7 bases are shared with TRBD1. The V gene's germline CDR1 is SEHNR and CDR2 FQNEAQ (reference sequence). Trimming removed 1 base from V and 5 bases from J; junction bases left unmatched: 1. The CDR3 consists of 13 residues. The CDR3 nucleotides read TGTGCCAGCAGCTTAGAACAGGGGTATGGCTACACCTTC. Amino acids: CASSLEQGYGYTF.

The DNA of the CDR3 is TGTGCCAGCAGCTTCAGCGCCACAGATACGCAGTATTTT. Amino acid sequence: CASSFSATDTQYF. This chain uses TRBV7-6 with TRBJ2-3; D call uncertain. This CDR3 spans 13 amino acids. Germline lookup yields CDR1 SGHVS and CDR2 FNYEAQ. Trimming took off 3 bases at V and 2 bases at J, with 6 bases between the two ends.

The chain has TRBV3-1 (or the pseudogene TRBV3-2) and TRBJ1-2; D is perhaps TRBD1 (5 bases). This CDR3 has 15 amino acids. The germline V gene encodes CDR1 LGHDT and CDR2 YNNKEL (reference sequence). V dropped 2 bases and J dropped 0 bases, with 10 bases sitting between them. The CDR3 here is CASSQHGGTNYGYTF. CDR3 DNA: TGTGCCAGCAGCCAACACGGGGGGACTAACTATGGCTACACCTTC.